This T cell receptor (beta chain) was recovered during a study of control samples from healthy donors and cancer patients. Only in-frame clones appear in the TCRdb table, and some are missing; sequencing was by immunoSEQ multiplex PCR. Among 120,000 or so clones listed, roughly 87% were seen once. Sequenced sample: blood. The source of this sequence is a man younger than 35 in good health.

In DNA, the CDR3 is TGCGCCAGCAGCTTGATCTCAACCTACGAGCAGTACTTC. It codes for CASSLISTYEQYF. The chain uses TRBV5-1 and TRBJ2-7; D is unclear. The CDR3 contains 13 residues. Germline CDR1 SGHRS, CDR2 YFSETQ. Trimming took 1 base from V and 2 from J, leaving 7 bases between them.